This TCR beta chain was retrieved from a study of CD8 T cells in acute hepatitis C reinfection. The protocol was immunoSEQ multiplex PCR, while the TCRdb copy is restricted to in-frame clones and leaves out a portion. The sample contains over 30,000 clones, 70% to 90% of which appear only once. The CDR3 is 16 amino acids. V was cut by 5 bases and J by 1 base, with 17 bases left in between. The germline V gene has CDR1 SSHAT and CDR2 FNYEAQ (reference sequence). Time point given: naive CD8 control sorted from an acute-time-point sample. People who inject drugs in the Montreal Hepatitis C Cohort were donors.

The J gene is TRBJ2-5, the V gene TRBV7-7; D may be TRBD1 (5 bases). The clonotype originates from a woman younger than 30 who spontaneously cleared hepatitis C infection. Source material: naive CD8+ T cells from PBMCs. The CDR3 reads CASSPKSGRLQETQYF. For the CDR3, the DNA is TGTGCCAGCAGCCCCAAGTCAGGGCGCCTCCAAGAGACCCAGTACTTC.